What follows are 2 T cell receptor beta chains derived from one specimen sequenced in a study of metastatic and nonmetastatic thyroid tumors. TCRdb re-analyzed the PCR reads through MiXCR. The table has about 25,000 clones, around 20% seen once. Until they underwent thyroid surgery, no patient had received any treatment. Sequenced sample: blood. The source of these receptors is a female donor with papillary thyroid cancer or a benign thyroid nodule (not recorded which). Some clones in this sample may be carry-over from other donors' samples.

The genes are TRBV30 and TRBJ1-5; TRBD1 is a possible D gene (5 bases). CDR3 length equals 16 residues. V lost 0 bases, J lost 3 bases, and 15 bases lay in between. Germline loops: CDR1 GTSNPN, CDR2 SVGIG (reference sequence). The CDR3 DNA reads TGTGCCTGGAGTGTAAGGCTGGGACGGAACAATCAGCCCCAGCATTTT. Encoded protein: CAWSVRLGRNNQPQHF.

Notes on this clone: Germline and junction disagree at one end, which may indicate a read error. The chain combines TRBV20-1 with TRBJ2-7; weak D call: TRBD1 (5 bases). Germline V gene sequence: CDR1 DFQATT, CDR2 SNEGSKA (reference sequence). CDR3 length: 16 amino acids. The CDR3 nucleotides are TGCAGTGCTAGAGCCCAGTCCGACAGACGAAACTACGCGCAGTACTTC. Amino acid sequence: CSARAQSDRRNYAQYF.